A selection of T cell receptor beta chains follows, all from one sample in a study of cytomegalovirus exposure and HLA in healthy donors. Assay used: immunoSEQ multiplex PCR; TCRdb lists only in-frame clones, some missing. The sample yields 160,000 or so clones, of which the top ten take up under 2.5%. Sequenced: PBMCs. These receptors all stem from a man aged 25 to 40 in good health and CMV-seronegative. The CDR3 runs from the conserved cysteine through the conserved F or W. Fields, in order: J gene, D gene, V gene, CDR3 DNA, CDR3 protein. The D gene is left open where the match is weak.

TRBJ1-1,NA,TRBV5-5,TGTGCCAGCAGCTTGGACAGGGCGAGTGAAGCTTTCTTT,CASSLDRASEAFF
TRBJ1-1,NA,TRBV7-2,TGTGCCAGCAGCCCCCATGCAGAGAACACTGAAGCTTTCTTT,CASSPHAENTEAFF
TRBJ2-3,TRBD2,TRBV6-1,TGTGCCAGCAGCAAAACTAGCGGTGGCACAGATACGCAGTATTTT,CASSKTSGGTDTQYF
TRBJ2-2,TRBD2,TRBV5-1,TGCGCCAGCAGCTTGGAGAGCGGGGTCCGGGAGCTGTTTTTT,CASSLESGVRELFF
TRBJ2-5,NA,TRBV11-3,TGTGCCAGCAGCCCCCGGGTACCTCGGGAGACCCAGTACTTC,CASSPRVPRETQYF
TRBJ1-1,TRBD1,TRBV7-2,TGTGCCAGCAGCTTAGTGCGGGACAGGGATGTAGCTTTCTTT,CASSLVRDRDVAFF
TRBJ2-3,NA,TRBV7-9,TGTGCCAGCAGCGTCGATCTAGCAGGAGCAGATACGCAGTATTTT,CASSVDLAGADTQYF
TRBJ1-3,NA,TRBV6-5,TGTGCCAGCAGTTCCCAAGACAGACACTCTGGAAACACCATATATTTT,CASSSQDRHSGNTIYF
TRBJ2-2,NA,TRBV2,TGTGCCAGCAAAAGGGGGGGAGTCACCGGGGAGCTGTTTTTT,CASKRGGVTGELFF
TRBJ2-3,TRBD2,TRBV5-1,TGCGCCAGCAGCCTGCAGAGGACTAGCGGAGGCCGGCCTGATACGCAGTATTTT,CASSLQRTSGGRPDTQYF
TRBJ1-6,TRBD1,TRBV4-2,TGTGCCAGCAGCCAAGATATTTTTGGAGGGACAGGGCGGGCACCCCTCCACTTT,CASSQDIFGGTGRAPLHF
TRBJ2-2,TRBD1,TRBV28,TGTGCCAGCAGTTTGGGGACAGGGGGGTCCGGGGAGCTGTTTTTT,CASSLGTGGSGELFF
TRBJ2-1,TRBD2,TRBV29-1,TGCAGCGTCGCCGGGACTAGCGGATACAATGAGCAGTTCTTC,CSVAGTSGYNEQFF
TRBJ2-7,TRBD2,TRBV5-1,TGCGCCAGCAGCTCATCCGCGACTAGCGACGAGCAGTACTTC,CASSSSATSDEQYF
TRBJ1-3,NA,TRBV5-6,TGTGCCAGCAGCTTAGGAGGGTACGGTGGAAACACCATATATTTT,CASSLGGYGGNTIYF
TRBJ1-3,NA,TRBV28,TGTGCCAGCAGTCTGGGGGGCTCTGGAAACACCATATATTTT,CASSLGGSGNTIYF
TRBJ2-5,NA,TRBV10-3,TGTGCCATCAGCTTTGACAGGTTGGAGACCCAGTACTTC,CAISFDRLETQYF
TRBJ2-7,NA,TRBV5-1,TGCGCCAGCAGCCCCGTGGACAGAGACTACGAGCAGTACTTC,CASSPVDRDYEQYF
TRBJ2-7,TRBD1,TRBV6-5,TGTGCCAGCAGTTCACCTCGACAGGGGAGCCACGAGCAGTACTTC,CASSSPRQGSHEQYF
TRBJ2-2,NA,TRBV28,TGTGCCAGCCGAGGGGGGGCTGATGGGGAGCTGTTTTTT,CASRGGADGELFF
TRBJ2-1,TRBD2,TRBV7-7,TGTGCCAGCAGCTTAGGCACTAGCGGGATCCCCTCCTACAATGAGCAGTTCTTC,CASSLGTSGIPSYNEQFF
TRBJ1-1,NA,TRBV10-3,TGTGCCATCAGTGAACAGGGAACTGAAGCTTTCTTT,CAISEQGTEAFF
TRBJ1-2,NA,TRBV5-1,TGCGCCAGCAGCTTCTACAGAGATGGCTACACCTTC,CASSFYRDGYTF
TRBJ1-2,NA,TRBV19,TGTGCCAGTAGTATAGTGCGGGCAGACTATGGCTACACCTTC,CASSIVRADYGYTF
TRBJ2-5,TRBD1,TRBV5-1,TGCGCCAGCAGCCTACAGGGGGCCCAAGAGACCCAGTACTTC,CASSLQGAQETQYF
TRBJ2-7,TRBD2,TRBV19,TGTGCCAGTAGTTCCCACCCCCGGACTAGCGGGAGGTACGAGCAGTACTTC,CASSSHPRTSGRYEQYF
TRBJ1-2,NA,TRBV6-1,TGTGCCAGCAGTGAAACCACGGGGGGCTATGGCTACACCTTC,CASSETTGGYGYTF
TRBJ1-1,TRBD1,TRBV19,TGTGCCAGTGGACCTGGACAGGGGAGCCCTGAAGCTTTCTTT,CASGPGQGSPEAFF